Below, 29 T cell receptor beta chains from the same sample are listed, as sequenced in a study of T cell changes during pregnancy in multiple sclerosis. The repertoire was sequenced with immunoSEQ multiplex PCR; TCRdb's copy has only in-frame clones and lacks some. This sample has about 31,000 clones, with 80% to 90% found just once. The sequenced sample was CD8+ T cells from peripheral blood mononuclear cells, obtained in the first trimester of pregnancy. These receptors were collected from a female donor with multiple sclerosis, enrolled in a pregnancy study.

The J gene is TRBJ1-2, the V gene TRBV5-6; D ambiguous. Per germline, CDR1 SGHDT and CDR2 YYEEEE. The CDR3 is 15 residues long. V lost 6 bases and J lost 5, with 20 bases in between. The CDR3 DNA is TGTGCCAGCACCTTTGATGGGTCAGACTGGTATGGCTACACCTTC. Its translation is CASTFDGSDWYGYTF.

The rearrangement uses TRBV6-5 and TRBJ2-1; D not certain. V was shortened by 0 bases and J by 9 bases, with 12 bases between the two germline ends. Germline values: CDR1 MNHEY, CDR2 SVGAGI. The CDR3 contains 14 residues. Here the CDR3 reads CASSYSISWAEQFF. CDR3 sequence (DNA): TGTGCCAGCAGTTACTCGATTAGTTGGGCTGAGCAGTTCTTC.

V is TRBV7-3 and J is TRBJ2-1; TRBD2 matches 9 bases. Trimming removed 3 bases from V and 0 bases from J; junction bases left unmatched: 0. The CDR3 runs 15 residues. Per the germline V gene, CDR1 is SGHTA and CDR2 is FQGTGA. Here the CDR3 DNA reads TGTGCCAGCAGCTTTAGCGGGAGCTCCTACAATGAGCAGTTCTTC. Translated: CASSFSGSSYNEQFF. The whole variable domain, remainder taken from reference TRBV7-3 and TRBJ2-1, is GAGVSQTPSNKVTEKGKYVELRCDPISGHTALYWYRQSLGQGPEFLIYFQGTGAADDSGLPNDRFFAVRPEGSVSTLKIQRTERGDSAVYLCASSFSGSSYNEQFFGPGTRLTVL.

This chain uses TRBV2 with TRBJ2-7; weak D call: TRBD1 (5 bases). V was clipped by 4 bases and J by 2 bases, with 15 bases between them. This CDR3 comprises 15 residues. Germline V gene data show CDR1 as SNHLY and CDR2 as FYNNEI. The CDR3 loop reads CASSVIREGPYEQYF. The CDR3 bases are TGTGCCAGCAGTGTAATCAGGGAAGGCCCCTACGAGCAGTACTTC.

This chain connects TRBV19 to TRBJ1-3; the match to TRBD1 covers 7 bases. V lost 3 bases to trimming and J lost 3 bases; unmatched junction nucleotides: 5. The CDR3 sequence is 15 residues long. Germline CDR1 reads LNHDA; CDR2 reads SQIVND (reference sequence). The CDR3 spells CASSIDREYGNTIYF. The CDR3 DNA reads as TGTGCCAGTAGTATTGACAGGGAATATGGAAACACCATATATTTT.

This clone has only one observation. This chain uses TRBV28 with TRBJ2-7; 7 bases agree with TRBD1. The V segment lost 5 bases and the J segment 0 bases; nucleotides outside the gene matches: 7. CDR1 is MDHEN and CDR2 is SYDVKM in the germline V gene. This CDR3 spans 15 amino acids. The CDR3 sequence: CASSDPGTVSYEQYF. In nucleotides, the CDR3 is TGTGCCAGCAGTGACCCCGGGACAGTCTCCTACGAGCAGTACTTC.

The chain employs TRBV5-6 and TRBJ1-2; TRBD1 matches at 8 bases. Germline V lookup: CDR1 SGHDT, CDR2 YYEEEE. The CDR3 runs 14 residues. The V gene end was trimmed by 3 bases and the J gene end by 2 bases; junction bases not matched to a gene: 3. CDR3 in amino acids: CASSSGQANYGYTF. The CDR3 DNA reads as TGTGCCAGCAGCTCGGGACAGGCGAACTATGGCTACACCTTC.

This clone was picked up a small number of times. V usage is TRBV16 and J usage is TRBJ1-5; 8 bases align to TRBD1. Germline V CDR1 and CDR2: KGHSY, FQNENV. The V gene end was trimmed by 7 bases and the J gene end by 6 bases; junction bases not matched to a gene: 5. This CDR3 comprises 13 residues. CDR3 DNA: TGTGCCAGCACTGCAGGGGGCGGTCAGCCCCAGCATTTT. As protein: CASTAGGGQPQHF.

This clone was seen more than once but under ten times. This chain joins TRBV7-2 and TRBJ2-3, with 8 bases matching TRBD2. V lost 5 bases, J lost 1 base, and 11 bases stayed unmatched. Germline values: CDR1 SGHTA, CDR2 FQGNSA. The CDR3 has 17 residues. In DNA, the CDR3 is TGTGCCAGCAGCCCTTATCTAGCGGGCATCGGCACAGATACGCAGTATTTT. Its translation is CASSPYLAGIGTDTQYF. Full variable domain (remainder filled in from reference TRBV7-2 and TRBJ2-3): GAGVSQSPSNKVTEKGKDVELRCDPISGHTALYWYRQSLGQGLEFLIYFQGNSAPDKSGLPSDRFSAERTGGSVSTLTIQRTQQEDSAVYLCASSPYLAGIGTDTQYFGPGTRLTVL.

The table lists this clone with a count of one. CDR3 sequence (DNA): TGTGCCAGCAGTCCCACGACAGGGGCCACCAATCAGCCCCAGCATTTT. It specifies CASSPTTGATNQPQHF. The chain links TRBV28 to TRBJ1-5; 8 nucleotides align to TRBD1. The germline gives CDR1 MDHEN, CDR2 SYDVKM. There are 16 residues in the CDR3. The V gene end was trimmed by 5 bases and the J gene end by 3 bases; junction bases not matched to a gene: 9.

The chain is built from TRBV9 and TRBJ2-3; D call uncertain. Deletions cut 4 bases from V and 6 bases from J, with 12 bases between. The CDR3 loop spans 13 amino acids. Germline values: CDR1 SGDLS, CDR2 YYNGEE. The CDR3 loop is CASSPDRGDTQYF. For the CDR3, the DNA is TGTGCCAGCAGCCCAGATAGAGGTGATACGCAGTATTTT. Full variable domain (rest looked up from reference TRBV9 and TRBJ2-3): DSGVTQTPKHLITATGQRVTLRCSPRSGDLSVYWYQQSLDQGLQFLIQYYNGEERAKGNILERFSAQQFPDLHSELNLSSLELGDSALYFCASSPDRGDTQYFGPGTRLTVL.

V usage is TRBV6-5 and J usage is TRBJ2-1; 11 nucleotides align to TRBD2. The junction had 8 bases not matched to a gene; V was cut back by 4 bases and J by 6 bases. Looked up from germline, CDR1 is MNHEY and CDR2 is SVGAGI. The CDR3 contains 16 residues. CDR3 in amino acids: CASSSLTSGGTNEQFF. The CDR3, as DNA: TGTGCCAGCAGTTCATTAACTAGCGGGGGTACCAATGAGCAGTTCTTC.

The chain employs TRBV5-1 and TRBJ2-2; TRBD1 aligns across 10 bases. CDR3 length equals 16 residues. V trimming: 2 bases; J trimming: 7 bases; junction bases outside the gene matches: 8. CDR1 and CDR2 from the germline V gene are SGHRS and YFSETQ. The CDR3 protein is CASSFLRQGADGELFF. DNA of the CDR3: TGCGCCAGCAGCTTCCTGAGACAGGGGGCTGACGGGGAGCTGTTTTTT.

J is TRBJ1-1 and V is TRBV19; D unresolved. The CDR3 length is 16 residues. The germline gives CDR1 LNHDA, CDR2 SQIVND (reference sequence). V lost 2 bases to trimming and J lost 1 base, with 14 bases between them. CDR3 amino acids: CASSIPGVTRNTEAFF. In DNA form, the CDR3 reads TGTGCCAGTAGTATACCCGGGGTAACGCGGAACACTGAAGCTTTCTTT.

Notes on this clone: The same CDR3 is also encoded by other DNA sequences in this sample. V is TRBV5-1 and J is TRBJ2-7, with 7 bases identical to TRBD1. Looked up from germline, CDR1 is SGHRS and CDR2 is YFSETQ. There are 14 residues in the CDR3. J gave up 4 bases and V 1 base, and 5 bases lay outside the gene matches. The CDR3 coding sequence is TGCGCCAGCAGCTTGAAACAGGGGTGGTACGAGCAGTACTTC. Protein: CASSLKQGWYEQYF.

This clone is classed as medium-sized. The rearrangement uses TRBV5-1 and TRBJ2-3; 8 nucleotides line up with TRBD1. The V gene end was trimmed by 1 base and the J gene end by 0 bases; junction bases not matched to a gene: 4. CDR3 length: 16 residues. The germline CDR1 and CDR2 sequences are SGHRS and YFSETQ. This chain's CDR3 is CASSLSGGRSTDTQYF. CDR3 bases: TGCGCCAGCAGCTTGTCAGGGGGCCGTAGCACAGATACGCAGTATTTT.

V gene TRBV6-1 combines with J gene TRBJ2-1; the match to TRBD1 covers 7 bases. Losses at the gene ends were 6 bases for V and 5 bases for J; bases not matched to a gene: 7. Germline loops: CDR1 MNHNS, CDR2 SASEGT. CDR3 length equals 14 residues. The CDR3 sequence is CASRYRDSNNEQFF. The CDR3, as DNA: TGTGCCAGCAGATACAGGGACAGCAACAATGAGCAGTTCTTC.

This clone was observed a handful of times. The chain employs TRBV5-4 and TRBJ1-1, with D maybe TRBD1 (5 bases). Between the trimmed V and J ends, which lost 0 bases and 3 bases, there was a span of 9 bases. Germline CDR1 reads SGHNT; CDR2 reads YYREEE (reference sequence). This CDR3 spans 14 amino acids. The chain's CDR3 is CASSLDRGYTEAFF. CDR3 nucleotide sequence: TGTGCCAGCAGCTTGGATAGGGGCTACACTGAAGCTTTCTTT.

The genes are TRBV6-5 and TRBJ2-1; 7 bases map to TRBD2. The CDR3 consists of 14 residues. Unmatched junction bases numbered 6, after V lost 3 bases and J lost 7 bases. Germline CDR1 and CDR2: MNHEY and SVGAGI. Here the CDR3 reads CASSYMGGGNEQFF. In nucleotides, the CDR3 is TGTGCCAGCAGTTATATGGGGGGGGGAAATGAGCAGTTCTTC.

The chain recombines TRBV4-1 with TRBJ2-3; TRBD2 matches 9 bases. V lost 0 bases, J lost 2 bases, and 3 bases stayed unmatched. The CDR3 totals 16 residues. Germline V lookup: CDR1 MGHRA, CDR2 YSYEKL. CDR3 DNA sequence: TGCGCCAGCAGCCAAGATGCTAGCGGGGTCACAGATACGCAGTATTTT. This encodes CASSQDASGVTDTQYF.

The chain combines TRBV29-1 with TRBJ2-3, with 9 positions matching TRBD2. The CDR3 runs to 16 residues. Germline values: CDR1 SQVTM, CDR2 ANQGSEA. With V trimmed by 3 bases and J by 3 bases, 10 bases remained unmatched. In DNA form, the CDR3 reads TGCAGCGTTGAGCCCCGCTGGCGGGAGGGAACAGATACGCAGTATTTT. Translation gives CSVEPRWREGTDTQYF.

V usage is TRBV11-2 and J usage is TRBJ1-2, with 7 positions matching TRBD1. The CDR3 is made up of 15 amino acids. Trimming cost V 4 bases and J 5 bases; bases outside gene matches: 10. CDR1 and CDR2 (germline): SGHAT, FQNNGV. In DNA, the CDR3 is TGTGCCAGCAGCTCCCGACAGGGCTTCTCGTATGGCTACACCTTC. This sequence encodes CASSSRQGFSYGYTF.

The rearrangement joins TRBV10-3 to TRBJ2-7, with no clear D. The V end was cut by 6 bases, the J end by 6 bases, with 15 bases between. This CDR3 region has 13 residues. Per germline, CDR1 ENHRY and CDR2 SYGVKD. The CDR3 reads CAISGSDSLEQYF. CDR3 sequence (DNA): TGTGCCATCAGCGGTTCCGATAGCCTCGAGCAGTACTTC.

V gene TRBV11-3 combines with J gene TRBJ1-1; D is possibly TRBD1 (5 bases). The CDR3 consists of 13 residues. Germline CDR1 and CDR2: SGHNT and YENEEA. Trimming pared 4 bases from V and 5 bases from J, leaving 11 bases between. CDR3 in DNA: TGTGCCAGCAGCTGGAGACAGAGTACTGAAGCTTTCTTT. Translated, it gives CASSWRQSTEAFF.

The chain joins TRBV5-5 to TRBJ2-7; maybe TRBD2 (5 bases). The length of the CDR3 is 12 residues. Germline values: CDR1 SGHKS, CDR2 YYEKEE (reference sequence). Trimming cost V 3 bases and J 2 bases, with 6 bases left between them. The CDR3 here is CASSSGTYEQYF. The CDR3 DNA is TGTGCCAGCAGCTCCGGGACCTACGAGCAGTACTTC.

V and J are TRBV30 and TRBJ2-7; possible D gene TRBD2, 6 bases. V shed 2 bases and J shed 3 bases, with 14 bases lying between them. The CDR3 covers 14 residues. Germline CDR1 is GTSNPN and CDR2 is SVGIG (reference sequence). DNA for the CDR3: TGTGCCTGGAGTTTGCGGGGACTCGACTACGAGCAGTACTTC. Its protein product is CAWSLRGLDYEQYF.

V and J are TRBV5-4 and TRBJ1-2, with D perhaps TRBD1 (6 bases). V was clipped by 2 bases and J by 5 bases, with 16 bases between them. The CDR3 consists of 15 residues. Germline assignment: CDR1 SGHNT and CDR2 YYREEE (reference sequence). The CDR3 loop reads CASSFDPTGCYGYTF. Here the CDR3 DNA reads TGTGCCAGCAGCTTTGATCCCACAGGGTGTTATGGCTACACCTTC.

V usage is TRBV27 and J usage is TRBJ2-5, with 9 positions matching TRBD2. The junction had 1 base not matched to a gene; V was cut back by 0 bases and J by 2 bases. Germline values: CDR1 MNHEY, CDR2 SMNVEV (reference sequence). The CDR3 runs 15 residues. The CDR3 DNA is TGTGCCAGCAGTTTATCGCGGGGGGGACAAGAGACCCAGTACTTC. Encoded protein: CASSLSRGGQETQYF.

The genes are TRBV7-3 and TRBJ2-7, with 10 nucleotides matching TRBD1. V trimming: 5 bases; J trimming: 5 bases; junction bases outside the gene matches: 3. CDR1 is SGHTA and CDR2 is FQGTGA in the germline V gene. This CDR3 is 13 amino acids long. The CDR3 bases are TGTGCCAGCAGCATGGGGACAGGGGACGAGCAGTACTTC. Translation gives CASSMGTGDEQYF.